This is a list of T cell receptor beta chains from one sample in a study of CD8 T cells in Susac syndrome. TCRdb redid the calling of the immunoSEQ multiplex PCR reads with MiXCR, one entry per CDR3 protein. The sample consists of 350,000 to 550,000 distinct CDR3 sequences, 75% to 90% of them appearing once. The sequenced sample consisted of CD8+ T cells from PBMCs. Receptors originate from a human donor with multiple sclerosis. Each CDR3 is given with its conserved first and last residue. D genes are given only for firm matches. Where a row states a size, it is once, few, many or the class of an expanded clone; other rows omit it.

J gene | V gene | D gene | clone size | CDR3 protein | CDR3 DNA
TRBJ2-7 | TRBV29-1 | . | . | CSVAPGRDQNYEQYF | TGCAGCGTTGCCCCCGGTAGGGACCAGAACTACGAGCAGTACTTC
TRBJ1-1 | TRBV5-1 | . | . | CASSLGPDSIYTEAFF | TGCGCCAGCAGCTTGGGGCCGGACAGTATATACACTGAAGCTTTCTTT
TRBJ2-5 | TRBV6-2/TRBV6-3 | TRBD2 | few | CASSYFAGGMETQYF | TGTGCCAGCAGTTACTTCGCGGGGGGAATGGAGACCCAGTACTTC
TRBJ1-1 | TRBV7-8 | . | . | CASSLVEPPNTEAFF | TGTGCCAGCAGCTTAGTCGAACCCCCGAACACTGAAGCTTTCTTT
TRBJ2-3 | TRBV9 | . | once | CASSVETSTDTQYF | TGTGCCAGCAGCGTAGAGACAAGCACAGATACGCAGTATTTT
TRBJ2-3 | TRBV2 | . | . | CASSGGDSTDTQYF | TGTGCCAGCAGTGGGGGAGATAGCACAGATACGCAGTATTTT
TRBJ2-7 | TRBV2 | . | . | CASRLQVYEQYF | TGTGCCAGCAGACTCCAGGTTTACGAGCAGTACTTC
TRBJ2-1 | TRBV20-1 | TRBD2 | once | CSAREPPSRGGFNEQFF | TGCAGTGCTAGAGAACCACCTTCGCGGGGGGGCTTCAATGAGCAGTTCTTC
TRBJ2-5 | TRBV5-6 | . | . | CASSLGSGVAQETQYF | TGTGCCAGCAGCTTGGGGTCAGGCGTGGCACAAGAGACCCAGTACTTC
TRBJ1-2 | TRBV4-1 | . | . | CASSQEIGYYGYTF | TGCGCCAGCAGCCAAGAGATAGGGTACTATGGCTACACCTTC
TRBJ2-3 | TRBV12-3/TRBV12-4 | . | . | CASSFEKDITSTDTQYF | TGTGCCAGCAGTTTTGAAAAGGACATCACTAGCACAGATACGCAGTATTTT
TRBJ2-5 | TRBV6-5 | TRBD1 | . | CASSSDRGLQETQYF | TGTGCCAGCAGTAGCGACAGGGGGCTGCAAGAGACCCAGTACTTC
TRBJ1-3 | TRBV11-2 | . | . | CASSFWKRTDSGNTIYF | TGTGCCAGCAGCTTTTGGAAACGCACTGACTCTGGAAACACCATATATTTT
TRBJ1-1 | TRBV20-1 | . | . | CSARARGPKGEAFF | TGCAGTGCTAGAGCCCGGGGACCCAAGGGCGAAGCTTTCTTT
TRBJ2-1 | TRBV28 | . | once | CASSLGTHALDEQFF | TGTGCCAGCAGTCTGGGGACTCACGCTCTCGATGAGCAGTTCTTC
TRBJ1-6 | TRBV3-1 | . | once | CASSQDPARSSYNSPLHF | TGTGCCAGCAGCCAAGATCCCGCTCGGAGCTCCTATAATTCACCCCTCCACTTT
TRBJ2-2 | TRBV7-8 | TRBD1 | . | CASSRDRMNTGELFF | TGTGCCAGCAGCCGGGACAGGATGAACACCGGGGAGCTGTTTTTT
TRBJ2-2 | TRBV4-1 | TRBD2 | . | CASSLPAGGHTGELFF | TGCGCCAGCAGCCTCCCGGCGGGGGGCCACACCGGGGAGCTGTTTTTT
TRBJ2-7 | TRBV28 | TRBD1 | . | CASSDPGTVISEQYF | TGTGCCAGCAGTGACCCCGGGACAGTTATCTCCGAGCAGTACTTC
TRBJ2-7 | TRBV11-1 | . | . | CASSTGGVEQYF | TGTGCCAGCAGCACTGGAGGGGTCGAGCAGTACTTC
TRBJ2-3 | TRBV10-3 | . | . | CAISESGSATDTQYF | TGTGCCATCAGTGAGTCAGGCAGCGCTACAGATACGCAGTATTTT
TRBJ1-2 | TRBV12-3/TRBV12-4 | . | . | CASSSRTRGVGGYTF | TGTGCCAGCAGTTCCCGGACCCGCGGCGTCGGTGGCTACACCTTC
TRBJ2-1 | TRBV19 | . | . | CASRLSAYNEQFF | TGTGCCAGTAGACTATCCGCCTACAATGAGCAGTTCTTC
TRBJ2-2 | TRBV27 | TRBD2 | . | CASSFGLAGAGELFF | TGTGCCAGCAGTTTTGGGCTAGCGGGAGCCGGGGAGCTGTTTTTT
TRBJ2-5 | TRBV6-5 | . | . | CASSYSITLDQETQYF | TGTGCCAGCAGTTACTCGATCACCCTAGACCAAGAGACCCAGTACTTC
TRBJ1-5 | TRBV4-1 | . | . | CASSHGPAANQPQHF | TGCGCCAGCAGCCACGGCCCGGCGGCGAATCAGCCCCAGCATTTT
TRBJ2-5 | TRBV6-1 | . | . | CASSPPAGTTQETQYF | TGTGCCAGCAGCCCCCCGGCGGGGACGACACAAGAGACCCAGTACTTC
TRBJ2-2 | TRBV12-3/TRBV12-4 | . | . | CASKGLLNTGELFF | TGTGCCAGCAAGGGGCTTCTGAACACCGGGGAGCTGTTTTTT
TRBJ2-3 | TRBV4-1 | . | . | CASSQDRYRGTDTQYF | TGCGCCAGCAGCCAAGATCGGTACAGGGGCACAGATACGCAGTATTTT